The 22 T cell receptor beta chains listed next were all sequenced from one sample in a study of CD8+CD57+ T cells in acquired aplastic anemia. Genomic DNA served as template for TCR beta VDJ and CDR3 profiling. TCRdb reanalysed the reads using MiXCR and keeps one entry per CDR3 protein. The sample consists of 120,000 or so distinct CDR3 sequences, about 46% of them appearing once. Sequencing input: sorted CD4+, CD8+, or CD8+CD57+ T cells (not recorded which) from PBMCs. The source of these receptors is a human donor in good health, serving as a control.

J is TRBJ2-7 and V is TRBV7-2; D not resolved. Trimming took off 4 bases at V and 6 bases at J, with 10 bases between the two ends. This CDR3 has 12 residues. From germline, CDR1 is SGHTA and CDR2 FQGNSA. The CDR3 sequence is CASSSDFSEQYF. The CDR3 nucleotides are TGTGCCAGCAGCTCCGACTTCTCCGAGCAGTACTTC.

The chain recombines TRBV7-8 with TRBJ2-7, with D possibly TRBD1 on 6 matching bases. This CDR3 is built from 13 residues. V was trimmed by 8 bases and J by 3 bases, leaving 14 bases between them. Per germline, CDR1 SGHVS and CDR2 FQNEAQ. Here the CDR3 reads CASSPQGHYEQYF. In nucleotides, the CDR3 is TGTGCCAGCTCACCACAGGGACACTACGAGCAGTACTTC.

This clonotype was picked up one time. The chain joins TRBV10-3 to TRBJ2-2; either TRBD1 or TRBD2 may fit D (5 bases each). Germline loops: CDR1 ENHRY, CDR2 SYGVKD. The germline V and J ends were trimmed by 2 bases and 1 base, with 11 bases remaining between them. This CDR3 is 16 amino acids long. As DNA, the CDR3 is TGTGCCATCAGTGAGGGGGGTCGGGAGAACACCGGGGAGCTGTTTTTT. Its translation: CAISEGGRENTGELFF.

CDR3 protein: CSVRTGGIQETQYF. The CDR3 region has the DNA TGCAGCGTTCGGACCGGGGGGATTCAAGAGACCCAGTACTTC. The rearrangement joins TRBV29-1 to TRBJ2-5; 7 bases match TRBD2. There are 14 residues in the CDR3. Germline V lookup: CDR1 SQVTM, CDR2 ANQGSEA. J gave up 2 bases and V 5 bases, and 8 bases lay outside the gene matches.

The chain carries TRBV7-2 and TRBJ2-3; 9 nucleotides match TRBD1. V was clipped by 1 base and J by 6 bases; unmatched bases: 2. The germline gives CDR1 SGHTA, CDR2 FQGNSA. The CDR3 has 14 amino acids. The CDR3 region has the DNA TGTGCCAGCAGCTTAGGACAGGGGGGGGATACGCAGTATTTT. Translated: CASSLGQGGDTQYF.

This clonotype occurred many times. The chain carries TRBV6-1 and TRBJ2-3, with a tentative D call TRBD2 (6 bases). Germline assignment: CDR1 MNHNS and CDR2 SASEGT. This CDR3 spans 15 amino acids. The V gene lost 5 bases and the J gene lost 5 bases, with 17 bases spanning the gap. CDR3 coding DNA: TGTGCCAGCAGTCAATACTCGGGGGTTCGAGATACGCAGTATTTT. Its protein is CASSQYSGVRDTQYF.

The table lists this clonotype with many counts. V gene TRBV7-6 combines with J gene TRBJ2-3; no firm D call. The ends were cut back, 5 bases at V and 2 bases at J, with 11 bases in the middle. The length of the CDR3 is 14 residues. CDR1 SGHVS and CDR2 FNYEAQ come from the germline V gene. CDR3 sequence reads: CASSAWGTTDTQYF. The CDR3, as DNA: TGTGCCAGCAGCGCTTGGGGAACCACAGATACGCAGTATTTT.

The rearrangement joins TRBV2 to TRBJ2-5; possible D gene TRBD2, 5 bases. Germline V gene sequence: CDR1 SNHLY, CDR2 FYNNEI. The CDR3 has 14 amino acids. The germline V and J ends were trimmed by 8 bases and 11 bases, with 24 bases remaining between them. The DNA for the CDR3 is TGTGCCAGCGGTGGGTCTTGGGTGGGAGATACGCAGTACTTC. As protein: CASGGSWVGDTQYF.

The chain has TRBV9 and TRBJ1-6; the match to TRBD1 covers 8 bases. CDR1 is SGDLS, CDR2 YYNGEE, per germline. The CDR3 is made up of 14 amino acids. Losses at the gene ends were 0 bases for V and 7 bases for J; bases not matched to a gene: 0. CDR3 sequence reads: CASSVGQGNSPLHF. The CDR3 nucleotides are TGTGCCAGCAGCGTAGGACAGGGGAATTCACCCCTCCACTTT.

The V call is TRBV5-5, the J call TRBJ2-1; tentative D call: TRBD2 (5 bases). Germline CDR1 and CDR2: SGHKS and YYEKEE (reference sequence). V lost 3 bases and J 8 bases, leaving 9 bases between the germline ends. The length of the CDR3 is 12 residues. CDR3 residues: CASSWSGHEQFF. DNA of the CDR3: TGTGCCAGCAGCTGGAGCGGACATGAGCAGTTCTTC.

In nucleotides, the CDR3 is TGTGCCAGCAGCTTAGTGGGGGGCACAGATACGCAGTATTTT. Its translation: CASSLVGGTDTQYF. The chain recombines TRBV7-2 with TRBJ2-3, with D possibly called TRBD1 or TRBD2 (5 bases each). There are 14 residues in the CDR3. V shed 1 base and J shed 1 base, with 6 bases lying between them. Germline CDR1 reads SGHTA; CDR2 reads FQGNSA.

This clonotype has more than one count but fewer than ten. This sequence joins TRBV2 and TRBJ1-1; D is perhaps TRBD1 (5 bases). The CDR3 loop spans 13 amino acids. From germline, CDR1 is SNHLY and CDR2 FYNNEI. V shed 4 bases and J shed 5 bases, with 11 bases lying between them. CDR3 loop: CASSVRVGTEAFF. CDR3 DNA sequence: TGTGCCAGCAGTGTCAGGGTCGGAACTGAAGCTTTCTTT.

This clonotype occurred many times. The genes are TRBV6-2 or TRBV6-3 and TRBJ2-7, with a tentative D call TRBD2 (5 bases). This CDR3 has 10 residues. The V end was cut by 6 bases, the J end by 6 bases, with 6 bases between. In germline, CDR1 is MNHEY, CDR2 SVGEGT. This CDR3 reads CASRAGEQYF. The CDR3 bases are TGTGCCAGCAGGGCGGGCGAGCAGTACTTC.

This clonotype was seen a few times. V and J are TRBV15 and TRBJ2-7; D may be TRBD2 (5 bases). Trimming shortened V by 1 base and J by 5 bases, and 9 bases separated the two germline ends. Germline V gene sequence: CDR1 LNHNV, CDR2 YYDKDF (reference sequence). CDR3 length equals 13 residues. CDR3 sequence reads: CATSRVEVNEQYF. The CDR3 DNA reads as TGTGCCACCAGCAGAGTGGAGGTAAACGAGCAGTACTTC. Filled out from reference TRBV15 and TRBJ2-7, the complete variable domain reads DAMVIQNPRYQVTQFGKPVTLSCSQTLNHNVMYWYQQKSSQAPKLLFHYYDKDFNNEADTPDNFQSRRPNTSFCFLDIRSPGLGDTAMYLCATSRVEVNEQYFGPGTRLTVT.

This chain joins TRBV25-1 and TRBJ2-7; 8 bases map to TRBD1. Germline CDR1 MGHDK, CDR2 SYGVNS. After removal of 3 bases from V and 3 bases from J, the junction contained 7 bases not matched to a gene. The CDR3 is 15 amino acids. CDR3 protein: CASSDPGGQGYEQYF. DNA for the CDR3: TGTGCCAGCAGTGACCCCGGTGGACAGGGCTACGAGCAGTACTTC.

The chain joins TRBV10-2 to TRBJ2-2; 7 positions match TRBD1. CDR1 and CDR2 (germline): WSHSY, SAAADI. This CDR3 contains 16 residues. J gave up 0 bases and V 6 bases, and 7 bases lay outside the gene matches. DNA of the CDR3: TGCGCCAGCAGACCCCGGGACAGCTCGAACACCGGGGAGCTGTTTTTT. Translated: CASRPRDSSNTGELFF.

This clonotype was counted many times. The CDR3 DNA reads as TGTGCCAGTAGCCCTCAGGGGGCGTATAACTATGGCTACACCTTC. Amino acids: CASSPQGAYNYGYTF. J is TRBJ1-2 and V is TRBV19; 8 bases fit TRBD1. The germline CDR1 and CDR2 sequences are LNHDA and SQIVND (reference sequence). Trimming cost V 6 bases and J 1 base; bases outside gene matches: 7. This CDR3 has 15 amino acids.

As to this clonotype: This may come from a read error, since a much larger clone is one base off. The chain links TRBV15 to TRBJ2-5; D is uncertain. This CDR3 spans 14 amino acids. The germline V gene has CDR1 LNHNV and CDR2 YYDKDF (reference sequence). Trimming removed 4 bases at V and 2 bases at J, with 11 bases between. CDR3 protein: CATSKASQQETQYF. CDR3 nucleotide sequence: TGTGCCACCAGCAAAGCTAGTCAGCAAGAGACCCAGTACTTC.

The chain uses TRBV7-9 and TRBJ1-6; no reliable D call. The CDR3 loop spans 12 amino acids. With 3 bases removed from V and 8 bases from J, the gap between germline ends came to 5 bases. Germline values: CDR1 SEHNR, CDR2 FQNEAQ (reference sequence). The CDR3 loop reads CASSLVDSPLHF. The CDR3 bases are TGTGCCAGCAGCTTGGTGGATTCACCCCTCCACTTT.

The chain recombines TRBV6-1 with TRBJ2-5; perhaps TRBD2 as D (6 bases). CDR1 and CDR2 (germline): MNHNS, SASEGT. This CDR3 has 15 amino acids. V lost 7 bases and J 6 bases, leaving 21 bases between the germline ends. The chain's CDR3 is CASTPTAGGAKTQYF. CDR3 bases: TGTGCCAGCACCCCAACCGCCGGGGGAGCTAAGACCCAGTACTTC.

This clonotype was seen repeatedly, ten times or more. This CDR3 reads CASSHNRQGEYGYTF. In DNA, the CDR3 is TGTGCCAGCTCACACAATCGACAGGGGGAGTATGGCTACACCTTC. The chain employs TRBV18 and TRBJ1-2; 9 nucleotides line up with TRBD1. This CDR3 has 15 residues. The germline V gene has CDR1 KGHSH and CDR2 LQKENI. With V trimmed by 4 bases and J by 5 bases, 8 bases remained unmatched.

The chain carries TRBV2 and TRBJ1-1; D unresolved. The CDR3 has 14 amino acids. Germline-derived CDR1 and CDR2 are SNHLY and FYNNEI. Trimming removed 11 bases at V and 3 bases at J, with 19 bases between. For the CDR3, the DNA is TGTGCCCTAAGGAATTTTTTCAAGGACACTGAAGCTTTCTTT. Amino acid sequence: CALRNFFKDTEAFF.